A selection of T cell receptor beta chains follows, all from one sample in a study of CD8 T cells in ankylosing spondylitis. TCRdb independently ran MiXCR on the 5' RACE reads; one entry per CDR3 protein. The table shows more than 150,000 distinct CDR3 sequences, with around 13% occurring only once. The sequenced sample was blood, either unsorted or a sorted T cell fraction (not recorded which). The receptor source for this set is a male donor with ankylosing spondylitis or in good health (not recorded which). Each CDR3 is given with its conserved first and last residue. The D gene is left open where the match is weak. Size is omitted from some rows. Given values are once, few, many or a class for expanded clones.

V gene	D gene	J gene	clone size	CDR3 protein	CDR3 DNA
TRBV20-1	TRBD2	TRBJ2-2	.	CCARDSGRNTGELFF	TGCTGTGCTAGAGATAGCGGGAGGAACACCGGGGAGCTGTTTTTT
TRBV5-1	.	TRBJ2-7	few	CASSLAQGYEQYF	TGCGCCAGCAGCTTGGCTCAGGGCTACGAGCAGTACTTC
TRBV11-2	TRBD2	TRBJ2-3	few	CASTPEGDYSPAGRDTQYF	TGTGCCAGCACCCCCGAAGGGGACTACTCACCTGCGGGACGAGATACGCAGTATTTT
TRBV2	TRBD1	TRBJ2-7	many	CASRDRGSHEQYF	TGTGCCAGCAGGGACAGGGGGTCCCACGAGCAGTACTTC
TRBV7-9	TRBD1	TRBJ2-1	many	CASSARTGGPYNEQFF	TGTGCCAGCAGCGCCCGGACAGGGGGCCCTTACAATGAGCAGTTCTTC
TRBV9	TRBD1	TRBJ1-4	few	CARPPGTGGEKLFF	TGTGCCCGCCCCCCCGGGACAGGGGGAGAAAAACTGTTTTTT
TRBV5-1	.	TRBJ1-1	many	CASSLAVNTEAFF	TGCGCCAGCAGCTTGGCCGTAAACACTGAAGCTTTCTTT
TRBV28	.	TRBJ1-1	.	CATIHEATEAFF	TGTGCCACCATTCATGAGGCCACTGAAGCTTTCTTT
TRBV11-2	.	TRBJ1-3	many	CATSHSNEGNTIYF	TGTGCCACCTCCCACTCCAATGAGGGAAACACCATATATTTT
TRBV6-2/TRBV6-3	.	TRBJ1-2	few	CASSSDEGEKGYTF	TGTGCCAGCAGTTCCGACGAGGGGGAAAAAGGCTACACCTTC
TRBV5-5	.	TRBJ1-1	few	CASSLGRQNTEAFF	TGTGCCAGCAGCTTAGGCAGACAGAACACTGAAGCTTTCTTT
TRBV27	TRBD2	TRBJ2-3	.	CASSGTRDPDTQYF	TGTGCCAGCAGTGGGACTAGAGACCCAGATACGCAGTATTTT
TRBV20-1	TRBD2	TRBJ2-7	.	CSAHLAEGSYEQYF	TGCAGTGCTCACCTAGCGGAGGGCTCCTACGAGCAGTACTTC
TRBV5-4	.	TRBJ2-5	.	CASSPGDEETQYF	TGTGCCAGCAGCCCGGGAGATGAGGAGACCCAGTACTTC
TRBV12-3/TRBV12-4	TRBD2	TRBJ2-1	.	CASSPSGGVYNEQFF	TGTGCCAGCAGCCCCTCCGGGGGGGTATACAATGAGCAGTTCTTC
TRBV27	TRBD2	TRBJ2-5	many	CASSLLASGGASETQYF	TGTGCCAGCAGTTTATTGGCTAGCGGGGGGGCCAGCGAGACCCAGTACTTC
TRBV19	.	TRBJ2-7	many	CASKGGGDTSRLYF	TGTGCCAGTAAGGGAGGGGGTGACACCTCGAGGCTGTACTTC
TRBV5-1	.	TRBJ2-4	.	CASSSADGRNIQYF	TGCGCCAGCAGCTCCGCCGACGGGAGAAACATTCAGTACTTC
TRBV27	.	TRBJ2-7	many	CASSLGLVGAGYEQYF	TGTGCCAGCAGTTTAGGACTCGTTGGGGCTGGCTACGAGCAGTACTTC
TRBV4-1	TRBD1	TRBJ2-1	.	CASSLTGGGGGDEQFF	TGCGCCAGCAGCCTCACAGGGGGCGGAGGAGGCGATGAGCAGTTCTTC
TRBV4-2	.	TRBJ2-7	.	CASSQGGEDLDPYF	TGTGCCAGCAGCCAAGGGGGCGAAGATTTAGACCCTTACTTC
TRBV5-1	TRBD2	TRBJ2-7	.	CASSLEAREWYEQYF	TGCGCCAGCAGCTTGGAAGCGCGGGAGTGGTACGAGCAGTACTTC
TRBV28	TRBD2	TRBJ2-1	many	CASEASGEQFF	TGTGCCAGCGAGGCTAGCGGTGAGCAGTTCTTC
TRBV7-6	.	TRBJ2-7	few	CASSLSIRGEQYF	TGTGCCAGCAGCTTAAGTATACGTGGCGAGCAGTACTTC
TRBV12-3/TRBV12-4	.	TRBJ1-5	many	CASGLGGRDQPQHF	TGTGCCAGCGGACTGGGGGGGAGAGATCAGCCCCAGCATTTT
TRBV28	.	TRBJ1-5	.	CASSSGRLRDQPQHF	TGTGCCAGCAGTTCGGGACGCCTAAGGGATCAGCCCCAGCATTTT
TRBV6-5	TRBD2	TRBJ2-1	few	CASSYSTSGITDEQFF	TGTGCCAGCAGTTACTCGACTAGCGGGATAACGGATGAGCAGTTCTTC
TRBV12-3/TRBV12-4	.	TRBJ2-1	.	CASSFMVWDMKFF	TGTGCCAGCAGTTTTATGGTCTGGGATATGAAGTTCTTC
TRBV9	TRBD2	TRBJ2-1	few	CASSPTSGSNPYNEQFF	TGTGCCAGCAGCCCTACTAGCGGGAGTAACCCCTACAATGAGCAGTTCTTC
TRBV12-3/TRBV12-4	.	TRBJ1-1	.	CASSTPLNTEAFF	TGTGCCAGCAGCACCCCTTTGAACACTGAAGCTTTCTTT
TRBV6-1	.	TRBJ1-2	few	CASSRGGDSNYGYTF	TGTGCCAGCAGCAGAGGGGGGGACTCTAACTATGGCTACACCTTC
TRBV2	TRBD2	TRBJ2-2	.	CASIVAAASGAANTGELFF	TGTGCCAGCATAGTTGCCGCGGCTAGCGGGGCCGCGAACACCGGGGAGCTGTTTTTT
TRBV6-1	TRBD2	TRBJ2-5	.	CASRPSSGGRETQYF	TGTGCCAGCAGGCCAAGTAGCGGGGGTCGAGAGACCCAGTACTTC
TRBV2	TRBD2	TRBJ2-3	many	CASSGETSGGNTDTQYF	TGTGCCAGCAGTGGAGAAACTAGCGGGGGAAACACAGATACGCAGTATTTT
TRBV12-3/TRBV12-4	.	TRBJ2-3	few	CASSLGTVSTDTQYF	TGTGCCAGCAGTTTAGGGACCGTTAGCACAGATACGCAGTATTTT
TRBV18	.	TRBJ1-1	many	CASSPGNTEAFF	TGTGCCAGCAGCCCAGGGAACACTGAAGCTTTCTTT
TRBV27	.	TRBJ2-2	.	CASSGSYTGELFF	TGTGCCAGCAGTGGCAGCTACACCGGGGAGCTGTTTTTT
TRBV4-1	TRBD1	TRBJ2-5	few	CASSQEPGRGLETQYF	TGCGCCAGCAGCCAAGAACCCGGCAGGGGGCTGGAGACCCAGTACTTC
TRBV27	.	TRBJ2-1	.	CASSLFREIYNEQFF	TGTGCCAGCAGTCTTTTCAGGGAGATCTACAATGAGCAGTTCTTC
TRBV6-4	.	TRBJ1-1	.	CASSDVGSGEAFF	TGTGCCAGCAGTGACGTGGGGAGCGGTGAAGCTTTCTTT
TRBV27	.	TRBJ2-1	.	CASRQVGPYNEQFF	TGTGCCAGCAGGCAGGTGGGGCCGTACAATGAGCAGTTCTTC
TRBV7-8	TRBD2	TRBJ2-3	few	CASSFLRGGKDTQYF	TGTGCCAGCAGCTTTCTGCGGGGGGGGAAAGATACGCAGTATTTT
TRBV27	.	TRBJ1-2	few	CASSWGTDYGYTF	TGTGCCAGCAGTTGGGGGACGGACTATGGCTACACCTTC
TRBV29-1	TRBD1	TRBJ2-1	few	CSSGTGPYNEQFF	TGCAGCTCCGGGACAGGGCCCTACAATGAGCAGTTCTTC
TRBV20-1	.	TRBJ1-2	few	CSARALTANGYTF	TGCAGTGCTAGAGCCCTGACCGCGAATGGCTACACCTTC
TRBV7-6	.	TRBJ2-1	.	CASSLSGLGEQFF	TGTGCCAGCAGCTTAAGTGGTCTGGGTGAGCAGTTCTTC
TRBV29-1	.	TRBJ1-2	.	CSVDATTFNYGYTF	TGCAGCGTTGACGCAACCACCTTTAACTATGGCTACACCTTC
TRBV12-3/TRBV12-4	.	TRBJ1-1	.	CASSRVTGQSEAFF	TGTGCCAGCAGCCGCGTCACAGGGCAGAGTGAAGCTTTCTTT
TRBV5-1	.	TRBJ2-5	few	CASSLSPMYQETQYF	TGCGCCAGCAGCTTGAGCCCCATGTACCAAGAGACCCAGTACTTC
TRBV4-1	TRBD2	TRBJ2-1	many	CASSQLAGGNEQFF	TGCGCCAGCAGCCAGCTAGCGGGAGGGAATGAGCAGTTCTTC
TRBV7-9	.	TRBJ1-5	.	CASSQDSNNQPQHF	TGTGCCAGCAGCCAGGACAGTAACAATCAGCCCCAGCATTTT
TRBV19	.	TRBJ2-3	.	CASSIGIDTQYF	TGTGCCAGTAGTATCGGCATAGATACGCAGTATTTT
TRBV4-1	TRBD2	TRBJ2-1	many	CASSSGLYNNEQFF	TGCGCCAGCAGCTCGGGACTATATAACAATGAGCAGTTCTTC
TRBV6-5	.	TRBJ2-2	.	CASSYGRPGRLRNTGELFF	TGTGCCAGCAGTTACGGACGCCCGGGCCGCTTGAGGAACACCGGGGAGCTGTTTTTT
TRBV7-9	.	TRBJ2-7	.	CASSLQPSFKAHEQYF	TGTGCCAGCAGCTTACAACCCAGCTTCAAGGCCCACGAGCAGTACTTC
TRBV12-3/TRBV12-4	TRBD2	TRBJ2-1	many	CASSPGTSETNEQFF	TGTGCCAGCAGCCCTGGGACTAGCGAGACCAATGAGCAGTTCTTC
TRBV9	.	TRBJ1-1	many	CASSTDNTEAFF	TGTGCCAGCTCGACAGACAACACTGAAGCTTTCTTT